One and the same sample provided the 10 T cell receptor beta chains below, sequenced in a study of blood T cell repertoires in COVID-19. Here immunoSEQ multiplex PCR was the method, and the copy in TCRdb shows in-frame clones only, minus some. This table holds some 240,000 clones, 80% to 95% found once. The sample comprised peripheral blood. These receptors all stem from a man aged 55 to 69 with COVID-19, enrolled during active disease.

The chain recombines TRBV7-2 with TRBJ2-5, with D possibly being TRBD2 (5 bases). Germline V CDR1 and CDR2: SGHTA, FQGNSA. Trimming left V 0 bases short and J 5 bases short, with 10 bases between. The CDR3 is made up of 14 amino acids. CDR3 protein: CASSLAGVGETQYF. For the CDR3, the DNA is TGTGCCAGCAGCTTAGCGGGAGTCGGTGAGACCCAGTACTTC.

The rearrangement links TRBV5-6 to TRBJ1-2; 9 bases fit TRBD1. The CDR3 consists of 16 residues. With 4 bases clipped from V and 4 bases from J, the junction kept 11 bases outside the gene matches. From germline, CDR1 is SGHDT and CDR2 YYEEEE. CDR3 DNA: TGTGCCAGCAGCCAAGTTGGCGGACAGGGGACCTATGGCTACACCTTC. Encoded protein: CASSQVGGQGTYGYTF.

The chain is built from TRBV9 and TRBJ1-2; TRBD1 agrees at 9 bases. With 3 bases clipped from V and 4 bases from J, the junction kept 7 bases outside the gene matches. CDR1 and CDR2 from the germline V gene are SGDLS and YYNGEE. The CDR3 contains 15 residues. Here the CDR3 DNA reads TGTGCCAGCAGCGCAGGGACAGGGCCGCCCTATGGCTACACCTTC. Its translation is CASSAGTGPPYGYTF.

The J gene is TRBJ1-5, the V gene TRBV7-9; no definite D call. CDR3 length: 13 residues. V was cut by 4 bases and J by 4 bases, with 8 bases left in between. Germline-derived CDR1 and CDR2 are SEHNR and FQNEAQ (reference sequence). The CDR3 sequence is CASSSNLNQPQHF. The CDR3, as DNA: TGTGCCAGCAGCTCTAACTTAAATCAGCCCCAGCATTTT.

This chain joins TRBV7-9 and TRBJ1-4; D perhaps matches TRBD1 (5 bases). The germline V gene has CDR1 SEHNR and CDR2 FQNEAQ (reference sequence). CDR3 length equals 13 residues. The ends were cut back, 5 bases at V and 8 bases at J, with 12 bases in the middle. The CDR3 reads CASSDGHDEKLFF. For the CDR3, the DNA is TGTGCCAGCAGCGATGGACACGACGAAAAACTGTTTTTT.

This clone was seen just once. The chain couples TRBV6-6 to TRBJ1-5, with 8 nucleotides matching TRBD1. V lost 5 bases, J lost 3 bases, and 6 bases stayed unmatched. This CDR3 is built from 15 residues. In germline, CDR1 is MNHNY, CDR2 SVGAGI (reference sequence). The CDR3 DNA reads as TGTGCCAGCAGTAACCGGGACAGGCTCAATCAGCCCCAGCATTTT. Translation gives CASSNRDRLNQPQHF.

The rearrangement links TRBV13 to TRBJ1-1, with D maybe TRBD1 (5 bases). V lost 5 bases to trimming and J lost 4 bases, with 20 bases between them. The CDR3 length is 16 residues. The germline V gene encodes CDR1 PRHDT and CDR2 FYEKMQ (reference sequence). The CDR3 DNA sequence: TGTGCCAGCAGCCTACCCGGATTCCAAGGGGCCACTGAAGCTTTCTTT. It specifies CASSLPGFQGATEAFF.

V gene TRBV7-2 combines with J gene TRBJ1-6; 7 nucleotides agree with TRBD1. After removal of 5 bases from V and 7 bases from J, the junction contained 8 bases not matched to a gene. The CDR3 spans 15 residues. Germline V gene data show CDR1 as SGHTA and CDR2 as FQGNSA. The CDR3 reads CASSRGPRGNSPLHF. The CDR3 DNA reads TGTGCCAGCAGCCGGGGGCCCAGGGGGAATTCACCCCTCCACTTT.

The J gene is TRBJ2-1, the V gene TRBV12-3 or TRBV12-4, with D perhaps matching TRBD1 (5 bases). The CDR3 has 13 amino acids. V was pared by 10 bases and J by 8 bases, with 18 bases between. The CDR3 spells CATRKGPTYEQFF. In DNA, the CDR3 is TGTGCCACTCGGAAGGGGCCTACCTATGAGCAGTTCTTC.

The chain links TRBV6-5 to TRBJ2-7; 11 nucleotides agree with TRBD1. Germline CDR1 reads MNHEY; CDR2 reads SVGAGI. V lost 8 bases, J lost 7 bases, and 7 bases stayed unmatched. CDR3 size: 13 residues. CDR3 amino acids: CASHGQGAGEQYF. CDR3 sequence (DNA): TGTGCCAGCCATGGACAGGGGGCCGGTGAGCAGTACTTC.